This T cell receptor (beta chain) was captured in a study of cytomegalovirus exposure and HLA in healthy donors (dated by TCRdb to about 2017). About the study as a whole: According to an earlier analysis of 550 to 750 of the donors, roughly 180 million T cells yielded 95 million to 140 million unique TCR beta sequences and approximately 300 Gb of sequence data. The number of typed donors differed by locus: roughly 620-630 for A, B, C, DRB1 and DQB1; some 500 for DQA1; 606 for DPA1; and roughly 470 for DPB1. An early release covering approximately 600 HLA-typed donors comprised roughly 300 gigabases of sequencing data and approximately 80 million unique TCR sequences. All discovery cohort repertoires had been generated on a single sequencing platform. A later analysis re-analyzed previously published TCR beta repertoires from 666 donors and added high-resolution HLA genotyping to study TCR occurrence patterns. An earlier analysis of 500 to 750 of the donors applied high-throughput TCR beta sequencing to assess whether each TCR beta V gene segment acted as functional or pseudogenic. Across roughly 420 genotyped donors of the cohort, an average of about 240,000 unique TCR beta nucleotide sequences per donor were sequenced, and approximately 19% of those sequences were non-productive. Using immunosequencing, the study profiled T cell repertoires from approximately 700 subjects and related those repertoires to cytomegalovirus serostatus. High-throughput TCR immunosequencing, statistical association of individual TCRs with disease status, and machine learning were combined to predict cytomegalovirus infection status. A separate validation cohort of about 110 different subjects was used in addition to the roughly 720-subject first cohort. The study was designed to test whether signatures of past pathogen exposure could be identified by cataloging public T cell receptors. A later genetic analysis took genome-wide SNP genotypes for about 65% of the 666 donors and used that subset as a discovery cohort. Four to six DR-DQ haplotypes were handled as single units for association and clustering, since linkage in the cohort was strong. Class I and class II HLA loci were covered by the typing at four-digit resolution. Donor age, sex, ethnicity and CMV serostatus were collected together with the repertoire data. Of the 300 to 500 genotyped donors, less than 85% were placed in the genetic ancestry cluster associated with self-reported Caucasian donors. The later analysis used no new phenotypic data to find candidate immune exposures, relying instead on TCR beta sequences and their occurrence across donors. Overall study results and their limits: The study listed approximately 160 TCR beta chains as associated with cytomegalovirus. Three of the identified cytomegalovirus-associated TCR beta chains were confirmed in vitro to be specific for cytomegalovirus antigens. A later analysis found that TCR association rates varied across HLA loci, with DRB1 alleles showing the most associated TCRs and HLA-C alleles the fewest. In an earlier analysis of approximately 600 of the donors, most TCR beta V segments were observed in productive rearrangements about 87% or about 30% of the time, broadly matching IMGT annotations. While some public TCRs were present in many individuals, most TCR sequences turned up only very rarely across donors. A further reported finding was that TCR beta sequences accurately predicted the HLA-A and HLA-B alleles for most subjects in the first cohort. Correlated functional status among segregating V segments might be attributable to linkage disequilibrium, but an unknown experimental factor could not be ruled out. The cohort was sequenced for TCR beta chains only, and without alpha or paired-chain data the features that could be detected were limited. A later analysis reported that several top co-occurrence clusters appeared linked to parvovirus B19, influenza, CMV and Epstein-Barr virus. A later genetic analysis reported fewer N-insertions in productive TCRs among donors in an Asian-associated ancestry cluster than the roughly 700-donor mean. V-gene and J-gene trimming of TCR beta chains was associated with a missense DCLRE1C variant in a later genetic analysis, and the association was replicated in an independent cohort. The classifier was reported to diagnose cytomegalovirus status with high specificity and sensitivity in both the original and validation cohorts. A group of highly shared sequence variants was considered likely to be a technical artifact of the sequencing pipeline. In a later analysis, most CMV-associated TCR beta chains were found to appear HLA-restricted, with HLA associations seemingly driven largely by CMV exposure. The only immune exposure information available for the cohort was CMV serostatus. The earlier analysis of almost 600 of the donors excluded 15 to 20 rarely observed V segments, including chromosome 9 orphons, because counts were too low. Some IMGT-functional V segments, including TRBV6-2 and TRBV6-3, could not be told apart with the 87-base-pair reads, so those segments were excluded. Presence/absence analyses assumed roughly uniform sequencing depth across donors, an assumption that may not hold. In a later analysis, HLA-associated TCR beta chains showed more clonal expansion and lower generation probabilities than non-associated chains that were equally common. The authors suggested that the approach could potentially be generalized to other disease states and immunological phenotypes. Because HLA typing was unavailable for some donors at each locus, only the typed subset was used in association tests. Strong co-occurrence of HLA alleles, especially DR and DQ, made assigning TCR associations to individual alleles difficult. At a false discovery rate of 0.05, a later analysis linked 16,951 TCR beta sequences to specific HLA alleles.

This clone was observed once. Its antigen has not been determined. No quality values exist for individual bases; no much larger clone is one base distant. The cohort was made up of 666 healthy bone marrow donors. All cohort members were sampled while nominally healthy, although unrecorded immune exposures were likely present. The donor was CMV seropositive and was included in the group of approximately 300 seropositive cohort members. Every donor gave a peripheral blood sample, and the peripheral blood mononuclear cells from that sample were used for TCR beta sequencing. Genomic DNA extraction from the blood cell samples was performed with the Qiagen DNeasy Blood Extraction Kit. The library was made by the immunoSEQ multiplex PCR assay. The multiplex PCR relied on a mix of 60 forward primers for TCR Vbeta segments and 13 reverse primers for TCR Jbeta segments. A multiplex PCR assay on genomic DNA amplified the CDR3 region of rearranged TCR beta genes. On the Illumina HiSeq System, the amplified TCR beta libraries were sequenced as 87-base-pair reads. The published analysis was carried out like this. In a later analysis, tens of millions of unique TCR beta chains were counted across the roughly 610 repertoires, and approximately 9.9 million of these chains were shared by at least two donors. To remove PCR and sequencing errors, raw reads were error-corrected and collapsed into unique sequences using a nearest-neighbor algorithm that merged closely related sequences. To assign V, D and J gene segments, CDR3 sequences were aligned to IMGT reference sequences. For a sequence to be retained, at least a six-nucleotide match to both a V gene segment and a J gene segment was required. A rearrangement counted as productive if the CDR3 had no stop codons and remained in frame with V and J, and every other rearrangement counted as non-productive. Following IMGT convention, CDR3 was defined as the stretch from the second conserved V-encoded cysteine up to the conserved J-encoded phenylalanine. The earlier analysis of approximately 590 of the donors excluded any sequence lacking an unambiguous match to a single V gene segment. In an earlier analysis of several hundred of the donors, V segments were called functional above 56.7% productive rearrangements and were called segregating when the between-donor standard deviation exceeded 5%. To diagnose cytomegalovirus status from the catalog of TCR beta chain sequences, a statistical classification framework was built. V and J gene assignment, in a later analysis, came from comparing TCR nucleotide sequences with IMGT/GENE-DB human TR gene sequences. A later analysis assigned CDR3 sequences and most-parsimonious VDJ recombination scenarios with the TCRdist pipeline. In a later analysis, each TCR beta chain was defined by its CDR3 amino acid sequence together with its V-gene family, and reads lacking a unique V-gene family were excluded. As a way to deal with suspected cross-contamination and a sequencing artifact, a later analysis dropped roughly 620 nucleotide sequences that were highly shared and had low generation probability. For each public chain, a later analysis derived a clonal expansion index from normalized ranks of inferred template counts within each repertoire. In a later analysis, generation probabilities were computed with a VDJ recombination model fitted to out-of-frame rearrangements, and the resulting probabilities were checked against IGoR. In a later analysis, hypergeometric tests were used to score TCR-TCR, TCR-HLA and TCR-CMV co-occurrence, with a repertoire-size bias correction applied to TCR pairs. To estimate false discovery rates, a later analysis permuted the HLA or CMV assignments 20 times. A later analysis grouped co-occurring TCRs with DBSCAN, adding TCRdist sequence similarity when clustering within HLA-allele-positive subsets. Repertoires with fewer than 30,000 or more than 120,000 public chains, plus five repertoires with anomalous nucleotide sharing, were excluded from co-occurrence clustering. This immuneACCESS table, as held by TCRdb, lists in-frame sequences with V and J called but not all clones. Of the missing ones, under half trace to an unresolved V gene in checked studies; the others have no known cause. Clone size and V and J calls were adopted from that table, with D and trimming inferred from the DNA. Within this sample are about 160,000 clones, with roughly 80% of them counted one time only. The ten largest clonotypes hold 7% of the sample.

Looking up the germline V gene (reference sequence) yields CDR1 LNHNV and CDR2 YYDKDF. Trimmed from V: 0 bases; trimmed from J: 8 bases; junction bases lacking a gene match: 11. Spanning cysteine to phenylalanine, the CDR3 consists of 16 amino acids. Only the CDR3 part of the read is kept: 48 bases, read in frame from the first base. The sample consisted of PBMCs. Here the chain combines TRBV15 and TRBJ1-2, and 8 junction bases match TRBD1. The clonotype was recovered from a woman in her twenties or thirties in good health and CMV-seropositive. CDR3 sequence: CATSRDHRGDSKGYTF. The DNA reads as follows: TGTGCCACCAGCAGAGATCACAGGGGGGACTCTAAGGGCTACACCTTC.